This T cell receptor (beta chain) was identified during a study of long-term antiretroviral therapy in people with HIV. Overall study findings and caveats: Post-treatment diversity went higher with ART but stayed below transplant donor controls.

Note on this clone: The antigen remains undetermined.

At survey level, the immunoSEQ assay was run in its v3.0 version. Sequencing was performed with immunoSEQ multiplex PCR; in TCRdb, only in-frame clones are kept and a portion is missing. This sample has 30,000 or so clones, with under 85% found just once. CDR1 is LGHNA and CDR2 is YSLEER in the germline V gene. This CDR3 region has 17 residues. V shed 0 bases and J shed 5 bases, with 17 bases lying between them. Sequences were derived from unsorted PBMCs, sampled 3 years after starting antiretroviral therapy. This sequence originates from a man aged 45-65 years with HIV. This rearrangement joins TRBV4-3 to TRBJ1-5; D is unresolved. The CDR3 coding sequence is TGCGCCAGCAGCCAAGATTATGGCAGCGAGGGCCATCAGCCCCAGCATTTT. This translates into CASSQDYGSEGHQPQHF.